This T cell receptor (beta chain) was retrieved from a study of blood T cell repertoires in COVID-19. Original analysis: Reference gene primer amplification yielded estimated nucleated cell counts. Repertoires were generated with immunoSEQ multiplex PCR, while TCRdb's copy carries only in-frame clones and drops some. That table gives V, J and clone size, and the DNA gave D and trimming. Of under 200,000 clones listed, about four fifths are singletons. The CDR3 sequence is 14 residues long. Trimming at V came to 3 bases and at J to 4 bases, leaving 6 bases not matched to a gene. Germline V gives CDR1 DFQATT, CDR2 SNEGSKA (reference sequence).

The receptor was isolated from a woman aged 30 to 39 who had been exposed to COVID-19. Sample: PBMCs or T cells enriched from blood (not recorded which). The J gene is TRBJ1-2, the V gene TRBV20-1; 9 bases match TRBD1. The CDR3 coding sequence is TGCAGTGCTAGTAGGACAGGGGCTGCCTATGGCTACACCTTC. This sequence encodes CSASRTGAAYGYTF.